The clone carrying this T cell receptor beta chain was counted at least ten times. Its target is unknown. Preparation of the TCRbeta library used unique molecular identifiers. TCRdb reprocessed the PCR reads with MiXCR, giving one entry per CDR3 protein. The table has 40,000 to 60,000 distinct CDR3 sequences, roughly 8.7% seen once. These data originate in a study of T-cell reconstitution after alpha-beta-depleted transplantation in children. Germline V CDR1 and CDR2: MRHNA, SNTAGT. V was pared by 3 bases and J by 2 bases, with 1 base of the junction left unmatched. The CDR3 covers 14 residues. Study-wide results and limits: Reported findings indicate that, about two months after transplant, alpha-beta T cells came from several hundred expanded clones, which were derived from non-depleted graft cells. At day 60, the high TCRbeta diversity found in some patients originated from recipient T cells and thymic progenitors that had survived. From newly produced T cells came most of the T-cell counts and diversity one year after transplant.

The chain carries TRBV6-4 and TRBJ2-3, with 8 bases fitting TRBD2. The sequenced sample was PBMCs, mostly from graft donor cells, obtained 60 days after TCRalphabeta/CD19-depleted stem cell transplant. The source of this sequence is a male patient between 2 and 9 years old who had a stem cell transplant for chronic granulomatous disease, so the T cells may come from the graft donor. CDR3 DNA sequence: TGTGCCAGCAGTGAAGCGGGAGCCACAGATACGCAGTATTTT. Encoded protein: CASSEAGATDTQYF.